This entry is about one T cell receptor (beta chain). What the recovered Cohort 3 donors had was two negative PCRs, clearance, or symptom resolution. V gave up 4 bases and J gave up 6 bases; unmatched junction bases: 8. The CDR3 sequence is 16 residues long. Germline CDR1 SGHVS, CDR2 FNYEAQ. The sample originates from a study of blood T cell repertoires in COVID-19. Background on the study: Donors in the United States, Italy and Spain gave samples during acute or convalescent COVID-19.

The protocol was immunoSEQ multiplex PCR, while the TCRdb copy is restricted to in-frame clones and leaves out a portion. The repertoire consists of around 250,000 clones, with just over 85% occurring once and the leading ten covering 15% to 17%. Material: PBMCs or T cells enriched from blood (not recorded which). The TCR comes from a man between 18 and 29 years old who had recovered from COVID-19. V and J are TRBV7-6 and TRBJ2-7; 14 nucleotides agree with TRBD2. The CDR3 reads CASSSTSGGATPEQYF. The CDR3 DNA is TGTGCCAGCAGCTCGACTAGCGGGGGGGCCACTCCCGAGCAGTACTTC.